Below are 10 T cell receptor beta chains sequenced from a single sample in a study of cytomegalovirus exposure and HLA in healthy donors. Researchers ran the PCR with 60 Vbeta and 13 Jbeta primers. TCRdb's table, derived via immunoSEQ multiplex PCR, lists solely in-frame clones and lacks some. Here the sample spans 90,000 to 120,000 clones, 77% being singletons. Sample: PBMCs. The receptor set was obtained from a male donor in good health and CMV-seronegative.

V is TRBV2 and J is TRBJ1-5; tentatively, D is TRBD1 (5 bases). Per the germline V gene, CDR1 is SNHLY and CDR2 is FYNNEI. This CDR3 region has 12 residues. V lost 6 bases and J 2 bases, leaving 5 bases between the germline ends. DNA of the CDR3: TGTGCCAGCAGACAGGGCAATCAGCCCCAGCATTTT. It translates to CASRQGNQPQHF.

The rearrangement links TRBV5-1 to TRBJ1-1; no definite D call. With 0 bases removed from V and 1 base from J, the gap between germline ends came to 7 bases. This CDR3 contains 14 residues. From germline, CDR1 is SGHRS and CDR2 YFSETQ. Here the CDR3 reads CASSLGAGNTEAFF. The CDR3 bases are TGCGCCAGCAGCTTGGGGGCAGGGAACACTGAAGCTTTCTTT.

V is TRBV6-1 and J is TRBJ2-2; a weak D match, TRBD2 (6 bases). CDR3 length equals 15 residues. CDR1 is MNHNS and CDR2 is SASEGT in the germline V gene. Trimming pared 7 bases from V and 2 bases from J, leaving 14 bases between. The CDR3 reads CASIHSGTNTGELFF. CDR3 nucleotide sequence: TGTGCCAGCATTCATAGCGGTACTAACACCGGGGAGCTGTTTTTT.

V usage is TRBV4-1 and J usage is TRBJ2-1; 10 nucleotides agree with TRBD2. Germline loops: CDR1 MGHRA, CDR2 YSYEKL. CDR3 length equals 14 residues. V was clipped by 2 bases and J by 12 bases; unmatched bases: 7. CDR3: CASSQPASGRGQFF. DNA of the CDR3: TGCGCCAGCAGCCAACCAGCTAGCGGGAGAGGGCAGTTCTTC.

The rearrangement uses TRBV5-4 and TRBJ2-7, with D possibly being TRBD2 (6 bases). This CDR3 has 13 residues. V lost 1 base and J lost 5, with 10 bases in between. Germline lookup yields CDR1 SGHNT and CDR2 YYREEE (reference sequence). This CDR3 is CASSLTGGDEQYF. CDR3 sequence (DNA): TGTGCCAGCAGCTTGACGGGCGGGGACGAGCAGTACTTC. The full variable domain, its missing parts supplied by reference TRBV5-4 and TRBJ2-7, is ETGVTQSPTHLIKTRGQQVTLRCSSQSGHNTVSWYQQALGQGPQFIFQYYREEENGRGNFPPRFSGLQFPNYSSELNVNALELDDSALYLCASSLTGGDEQYFGPGTRLTVT.

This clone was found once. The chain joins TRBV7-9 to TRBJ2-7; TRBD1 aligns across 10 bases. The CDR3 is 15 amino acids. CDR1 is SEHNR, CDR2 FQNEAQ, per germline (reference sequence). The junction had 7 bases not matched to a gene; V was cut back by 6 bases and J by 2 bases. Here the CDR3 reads CASSRRTGGTYEQYF. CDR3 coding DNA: TGTGCCAGCAGTAGACGGACAGGGGGAACCTACGAGCAGTACTTC.

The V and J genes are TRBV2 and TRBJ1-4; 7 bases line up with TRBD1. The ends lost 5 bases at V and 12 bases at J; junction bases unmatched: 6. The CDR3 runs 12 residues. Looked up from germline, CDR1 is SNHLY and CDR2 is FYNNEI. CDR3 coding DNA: TGTGCCAGCAGTAAGATAGGGGGCGAACTGTTTTTT. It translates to CASSKIGGELFF.

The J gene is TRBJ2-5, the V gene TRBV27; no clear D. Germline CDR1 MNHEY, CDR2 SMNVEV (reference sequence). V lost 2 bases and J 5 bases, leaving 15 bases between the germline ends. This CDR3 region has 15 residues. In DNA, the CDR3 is TGTGCCAGCAGTTTAACTACCCACGTAGTGGAGACCCAGTACTTC. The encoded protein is CASSLTTHVVETQYF.

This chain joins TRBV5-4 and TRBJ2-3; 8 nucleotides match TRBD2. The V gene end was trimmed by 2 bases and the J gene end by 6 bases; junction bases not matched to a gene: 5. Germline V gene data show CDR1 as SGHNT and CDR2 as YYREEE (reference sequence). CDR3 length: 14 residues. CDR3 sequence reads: CASSFGTSLDTQYF. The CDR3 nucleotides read TGTGCCAGCAGCTTTGGGACTAGTCTTGATACGCAGTATTTT.

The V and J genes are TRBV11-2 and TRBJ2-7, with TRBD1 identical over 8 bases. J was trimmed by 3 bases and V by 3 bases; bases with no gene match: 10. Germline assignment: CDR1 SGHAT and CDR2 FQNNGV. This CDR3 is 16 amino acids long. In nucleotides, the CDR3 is TGTGCCAGCAGCTTGAGCGTGGCAGGGGGCTTCTACGAGCAGTACTTC. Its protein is CASSLSVAGGFYEQYF.